The clone carrying this T cell receptor beta chain was counted ten times or more. CDR3-region Arm-PCR and iRepertoire HTBI primers produced the TCR beta libraries. Using its own MiXCR run on the multiplex PCR reads, TCRdb lists one record per CDR3 protein. Among hundreds of thousands of distinct CDR3 sequences listed, about 15% were seen once. Indicated time point: newly diagnosed GD, antithyroid drugs for less than 3 months. PBMCs provided the RNA from which the TCR library was made. These data come from a study of regulatory T cells in long-lasting Graves disease. CDR3 length: 14 amino acids. Losses at the gene ends were 4 bases for V and 2 bases for J; bases not matched to a gene: 3. Another study also made use of these data, one on T cells in Graves' hyperthyroidism and ophthalmopathy. That source reports: A first-round RT-PCR of the TCR CDR3 used the HTBI primer set. Before onset, by a median of approximately 5.9 months, the model predicted ophthalmopathy.

Specimen: peripheral blood mononuclear cells (PBMCs), collected at new diagnosis, from a patient treated with antithyroid drugs. The rearrangement joins TRBV12-3 or TRBV12-4 to TRBJ2-5, with 8 positions matching TRBD2. The sequence was obtained from a woman aged 35 to 49 with Graves disease. CDR3 nucleotides: TGTGCCAGCAGTTCGGGACTAGGACAAGAGACCCAGTACTTC. Encoded protein: CASSSGLGQETQYF.